This T cell receptor beta chain comes out of a study of OX40 agonist ivuxolimab in advanced cancers. For the study in its entirety: Ivuxolimab was a fully human IgG2 agonistic monoclonal antibody targeting the costimulatory receptor OX40 (CD134). Of the approximately 54 patients in dose escalation, about 20 had hepatocellular carcinoma, about 15 had melanoma, 9 had renal cell carcinoma and 9 had head and neck cancer. The purpose of peripheral TCRbeta sequencing was to test whether ivuxolimab changed TCR sequence diversity and led to clonal T-cell expansion. Prior anti-PD-1, anti-PD-L1 or anti-CTLA-4 therapy was permitted, and checkpoint inhibitors had been received by about 44% of dose-escalation patients. Intravenous ivuxolimab was administered to patients every 2 weeks at six dose levels: 0.01, 0.1, 0.3, 1.5, 3 and 10 mg/kg. In the dose-escalation cohort, 75% to 90% of patients were male, and the mean age was around 65 years with a range of roughly 20 to 85. Partial responses occurred in three dose-escalation patients, of whom one had hepatocellular carcinoma and two had cutaneous melanoma. The paper describes the monotherapy dose-escalation part (N = 52 patients) of the phase I trial of ivuxolimab.

This clone was observed once. Its antigen specificity is not known. No much larger clone exists at a distance of one base, and base qualities are not known. V lost 2 bases and J lost 5 bases, and the count of bases not matched to a germline gene is 5. The CDR3 spans 14 residues, from the cysteine through the phenylalanine. CDR3 DNA is the only sequence kept; it has 42 bases, read in frame from the first base. Looking up the germline V gene (reference sequence) yields CDR1 PRHDT and CDR2 FYEKMQ. What the authors observed across the whole study: Low levels of normalized T-cell clonal expansion were also seen in some patients who did not respond. After ivuxolimab, more expanded clones were found on average in CD8+ T cells than in CD4+ T cells. Which antigens the clonally expanded peripheral T cells were specific for was not determined. At doses of 0.1 to 3.0 mg/kg, clonal expansion of both CD4+ and CD8+ blood T cells was observed from baseline to week 6. In the 0.1-3.0 mg/kg groups, partial responders were among the patients with the lowest normalized peripheral clonal expansion, particularly in CD8+ T cells.

Genomic DNA was isolated from the sorted cells so that the TCRbeta CDR3 region could be sequenced. The immunoSEQ Assay was used to sequence the TCRbeta CDR3 regions. This is the immuneACCESS table as TCRdb keeps it, with only in-frame sequences that have V and J called. A part of the clones is gone; compared with another copy, unresolved V genes explain less than half, and the rest is unexplained. Recorded for this sample are under 80,000 clones; around 91% of them occurred a single time. The ten top clones hold roughly 18% of the sample. Patients with autoimmune disease history or receiving systemic immunosuppression were excluded from the trial. Peripheral blood for TCR sequencing was collected from all dose cohorts at baseline, on cycle 4 day 1, and on cycle 7 day 1. Samples were obtained from an open-label, multicenter, first-in-human phase I dose-escalation trial of ivuxolimab. Adults with locally advanced or metastatic melanoma, renal cell, hepatocellular, or head and neck squamous cell carcinoma were enrolled in the trial. Before TCR sequencing, CD4+ T cells and CD8+ T cells from peripheral blood were sorted into separate populations.

The specimen was CD4+ or CD8+ T cells sorted from blood, collected in a trial of the OX40 agonist ivuxolimab. This sequence originates from an adult with an advanced solid tumor such as melanoma, head and neck, liver or kidney cancer. The chain was built from TRBV13 and TRBJ2-7; 8 central bases correspond to TRBD1. The CDR3 region: CASSLLQGVNEQYF. The DNA sequence follows: TGTGCCAGCAGCTTACTACAGGGGGTAAACGAGCAGTACTTC.